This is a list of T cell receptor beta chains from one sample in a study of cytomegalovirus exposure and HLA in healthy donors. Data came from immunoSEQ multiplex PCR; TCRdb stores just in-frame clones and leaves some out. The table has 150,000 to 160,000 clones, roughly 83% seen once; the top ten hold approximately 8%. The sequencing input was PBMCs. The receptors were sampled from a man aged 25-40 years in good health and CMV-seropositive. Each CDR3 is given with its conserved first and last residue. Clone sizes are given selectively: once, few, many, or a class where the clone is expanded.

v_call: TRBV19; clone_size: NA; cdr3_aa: CASRAGGGPQHF
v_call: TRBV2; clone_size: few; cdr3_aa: CASRTTVGYGYTF
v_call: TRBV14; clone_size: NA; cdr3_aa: CASRHRNSGNTIYF
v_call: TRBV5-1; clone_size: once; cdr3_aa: CASSLSQREQYF
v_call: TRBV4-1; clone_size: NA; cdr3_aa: CASSQDPNSYGYTF
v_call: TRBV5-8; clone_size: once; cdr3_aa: CASSPGTEYPEAFF
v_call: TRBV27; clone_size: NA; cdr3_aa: CATGQGGQPQHF
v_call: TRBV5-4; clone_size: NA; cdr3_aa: CASSAPGQPTDTQYF
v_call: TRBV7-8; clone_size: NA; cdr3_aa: CASSSLASGGGEQYF
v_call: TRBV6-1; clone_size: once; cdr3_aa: CASSEPPGTGYGYTF
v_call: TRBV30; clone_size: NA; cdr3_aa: CALEGAHGEKLFF
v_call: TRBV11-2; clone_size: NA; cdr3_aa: CASSPTENTIYF
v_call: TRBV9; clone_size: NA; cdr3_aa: CASSVAGSGRALEQFF
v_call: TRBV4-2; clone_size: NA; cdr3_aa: CASSSRQGSAGELFF
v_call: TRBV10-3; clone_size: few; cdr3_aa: CAITGLAGGPGGTGELFF
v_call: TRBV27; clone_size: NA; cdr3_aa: CASSGPGGRQPQHF
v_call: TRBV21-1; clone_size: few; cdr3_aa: CASSKYLFGRGRYTEAFF
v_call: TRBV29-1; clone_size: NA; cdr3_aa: CSGRTGGIDGYTF
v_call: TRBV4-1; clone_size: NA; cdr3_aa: CASSQEGAKFEQYF
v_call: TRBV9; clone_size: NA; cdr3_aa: CASSVVSGLARYNEQFF
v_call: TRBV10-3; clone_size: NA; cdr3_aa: CAISDVRVLNSNQPQHF
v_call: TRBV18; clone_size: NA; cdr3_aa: CASVYTGSNTGELFF
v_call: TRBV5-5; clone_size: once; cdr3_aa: CASSLVWPFISGNTIYF
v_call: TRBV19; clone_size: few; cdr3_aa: CASTLRGGKETQYF
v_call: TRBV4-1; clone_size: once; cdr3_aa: CASSQDQGTYEQYF
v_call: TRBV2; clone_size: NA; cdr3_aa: CASIEGLEQFF
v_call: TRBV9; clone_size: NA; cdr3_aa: CASSSGIGAGEQYF
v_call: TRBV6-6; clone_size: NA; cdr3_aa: CASLLAGVFEQFF
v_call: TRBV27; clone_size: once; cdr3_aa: CASSRGGVSYEQYF
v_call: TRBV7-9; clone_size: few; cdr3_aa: CASSPRGSTDTQYF
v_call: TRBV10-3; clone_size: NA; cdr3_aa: CAISDVDSSYNEQFF
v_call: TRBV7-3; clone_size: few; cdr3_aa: CASSAGPLAGGYTF
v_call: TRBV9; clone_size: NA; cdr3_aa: CASSVAGRAGEQFF
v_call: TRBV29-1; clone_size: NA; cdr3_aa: CSVLGRGNEQFF
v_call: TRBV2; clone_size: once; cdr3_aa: CASRRTGASNEQFF
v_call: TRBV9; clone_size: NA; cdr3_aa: CASSVDAGGRTNWAGANVLTF
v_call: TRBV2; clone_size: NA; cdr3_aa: CASIRQGIHEQYF
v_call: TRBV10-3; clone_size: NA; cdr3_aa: CAISQGQGFNYGYTF
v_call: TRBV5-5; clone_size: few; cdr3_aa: CASSWTTNGNQPQHF
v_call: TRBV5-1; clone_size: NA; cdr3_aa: CASSEDSGNTIYF
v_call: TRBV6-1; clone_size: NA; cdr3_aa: CASSDDRGSTNEKLFF
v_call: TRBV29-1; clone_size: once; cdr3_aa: CSALGTSQETQYF
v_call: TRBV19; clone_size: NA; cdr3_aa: CASSKEREEPYEQYF
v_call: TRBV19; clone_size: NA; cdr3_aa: CASSPTGDTEAFF
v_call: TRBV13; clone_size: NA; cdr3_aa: CASSPSSGVTDTQYF
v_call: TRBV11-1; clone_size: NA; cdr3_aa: CASSPLADLYEQYF
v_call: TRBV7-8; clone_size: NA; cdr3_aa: CASSLVGAADTQYF
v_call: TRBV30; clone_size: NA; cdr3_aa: CAWRTGWRTEAFF
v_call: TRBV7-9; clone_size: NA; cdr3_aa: CASSFRTGSPHYGYTF
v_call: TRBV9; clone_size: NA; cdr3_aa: CASSVAEQYYGYTF
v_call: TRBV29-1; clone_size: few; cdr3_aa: CSVSRDRNQPQHF
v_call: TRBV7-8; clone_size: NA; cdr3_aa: CASSLGTRNYGYTF